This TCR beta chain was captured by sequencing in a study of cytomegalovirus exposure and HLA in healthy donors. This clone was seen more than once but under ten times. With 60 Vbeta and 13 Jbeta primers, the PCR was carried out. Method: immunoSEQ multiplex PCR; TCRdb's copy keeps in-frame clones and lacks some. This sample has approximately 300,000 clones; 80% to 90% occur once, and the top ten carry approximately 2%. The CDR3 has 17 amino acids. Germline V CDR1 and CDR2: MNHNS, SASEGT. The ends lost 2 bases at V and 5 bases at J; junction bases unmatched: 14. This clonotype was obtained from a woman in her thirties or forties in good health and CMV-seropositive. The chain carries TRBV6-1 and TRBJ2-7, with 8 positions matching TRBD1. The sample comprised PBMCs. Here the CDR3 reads CASSENLPGTGGDEQYF. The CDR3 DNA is TGTGCCAGCAGTGAAAACCTCCCCGGGACAGGTGGAGACGAGCAGTACTTC.